The source of this TCR beta chain is a study of cytomegalovirus exposure and HLA in healthy donors. Study-wide context: Earlier, some 200 million T cells were analyzed, and approximately 110 million unique TCR beta sequences were found among them.

Findings and limits, study-wide: The records held CMV serostatus as the only immune exposure information.

This CDR3 is 17 amino acids long. Germline V gene lookup returns CDR1 SGDLS and CDR2 YYNGEE. The junction had 10 bases not matched to a gene; V was cut back by 0 bases and J by 5 bases. The PCR used 60 Vbeta and 13 Jbeta primers. Data came from immunoSEQ multiplex PCR; TCRdb stores just in-frame clones and leaves some out. Altogether approximately 170,000 clones are present, approximately 80% being singletons, with the ten largest covering 6.5% to 8.5%. On this clone itself: Its antigen is still unknown.

V and J are TRBV9 and TRBJ2-1; TRBD2 aligns across 8 bases. What was sequenced was PBMCs. The TCR comes from a woman between 40 and 55 years old in good health and CMV-seropositive. The CDR3 DNA sequence: TGTGCCAGCAGCGTAGCAGTATTGAGCGGGGGTAACAATGAGCAGTTCTTC. Amino acids: CASSVAVLSGGNNEQFF.